This T cell receptor (beta chain) appears in the sequencing data of a study of shared clonotypes between healthy human individuals. Study details: A couple of women and a few men aged 18 to 49 served as donors.

Donors were healthy HIV-negative adults without recently reported acute infections or vaccinations. Trimming removed 6 bases from V and 4 bases from J, with 7 bases in between. Germline V gives CDR1 MNHEY, CDR2 SVGAGI. This CDR3 region has 12 residues. On this clone: The antigen remains unidentified.

Study observations and caveats: Naive subsets usually exceeded memory subsets in estimated richness.

At a deep level, the assay was run. Libraries were prepared by immunoSEQ multiplex PCR; TCRdb keeps only in-frame clonotypes and omits some of them. The sample lists roughly 2.5 million clones, approximately 94% occurring once. This sequence was found in a young man in good health. The chain is built from TRBV6-5 and TRBJ1-3; D remains unclear. Sequencing was performed on naive CD4+ T cells sorted from blood. This sample's subset: CD45RA+ positively selected. The CDR3 DNA sequence: TGTGCCAGCAGGCCAAAAGGAAACACCATATATTTT. Its translation: CASRPKGNTIYF.